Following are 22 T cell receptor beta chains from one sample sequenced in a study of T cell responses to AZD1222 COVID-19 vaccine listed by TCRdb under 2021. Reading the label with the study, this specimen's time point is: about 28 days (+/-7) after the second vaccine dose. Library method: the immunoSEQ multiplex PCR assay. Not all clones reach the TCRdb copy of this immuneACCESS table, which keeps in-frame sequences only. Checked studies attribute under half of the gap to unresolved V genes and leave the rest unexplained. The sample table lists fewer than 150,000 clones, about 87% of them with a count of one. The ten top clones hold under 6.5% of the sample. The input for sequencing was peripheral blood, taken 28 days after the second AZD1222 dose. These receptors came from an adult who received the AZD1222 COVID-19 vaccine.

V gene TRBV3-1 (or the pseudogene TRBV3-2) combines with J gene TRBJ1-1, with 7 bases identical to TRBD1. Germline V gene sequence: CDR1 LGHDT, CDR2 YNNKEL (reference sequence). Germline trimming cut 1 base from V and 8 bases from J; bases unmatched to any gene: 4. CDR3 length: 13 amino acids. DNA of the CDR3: TGTGCCAGCAGCCAAGCACAGGGGTTGGAAGCTTTCTTT. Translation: CASSQAQGLEAFF.

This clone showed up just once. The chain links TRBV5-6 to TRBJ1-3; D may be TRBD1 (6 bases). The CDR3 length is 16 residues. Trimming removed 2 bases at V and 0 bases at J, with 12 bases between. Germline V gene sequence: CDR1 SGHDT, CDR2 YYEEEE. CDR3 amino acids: CASSFGTPFSGNTIYF. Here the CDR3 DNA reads TGTGCCAGCAGCTTCGGGACACCCTTCTCTGGAAACACCATATATTTT. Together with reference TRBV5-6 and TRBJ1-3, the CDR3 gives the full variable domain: DAGVTQSPTHLIKTRGQQVTLRCSPKSGHDTVSWYQQALGQGPQFIFQYYEEEERQRGNFPDRFSGHQFPNYSSELNVNALLLGDSALYLCASSFGTPFSGNTIYFGEGSWLTVV.

CDR3 loop: CASSKGGRGLEKLFF. The CDR3 bases are TGTGCCAGTAGTAAGGGAGGCAGGGGGCTCGAAAAACTGTTTTTT. The gene calls are TRBV19 and TRBJ1-4, with 8 bases fitting TRBD1. The germline CDR1 and CDR2 sequences are LNHDA and SQIVND (reference sequence). V lost 4 bases to trimming and J lost 8 bases; unmatched junction nucleotides: 9. CDR3 length: 15 residues.

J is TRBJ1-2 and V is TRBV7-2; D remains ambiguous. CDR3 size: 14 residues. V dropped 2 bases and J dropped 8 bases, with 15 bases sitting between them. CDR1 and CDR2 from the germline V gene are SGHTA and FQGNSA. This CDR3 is CASSLPPTLEGYTF. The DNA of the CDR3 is TGTGCCAGCAGCTTACCCCCCACATTAGAGGGCTACACCTTC. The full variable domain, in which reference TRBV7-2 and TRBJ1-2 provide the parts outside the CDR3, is GAGVSQSPSNKVTEKGKDVELRCDPISGHTALYWYRQSLGQGLEFLIYFQGNSAPDKSGLPSDRFSAERTGGSVSTLTIQRTQQEDSAVYLCASSLPPTLEGYTFGSGTRLTVV.

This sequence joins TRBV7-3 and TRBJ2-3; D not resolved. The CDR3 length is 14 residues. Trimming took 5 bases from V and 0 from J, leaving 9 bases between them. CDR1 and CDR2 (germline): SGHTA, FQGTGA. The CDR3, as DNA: TGTGCCAGCAGCGTCAACCCTAGCACAGATACGCAGTATTTT. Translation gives CASSVNPSTDTQYF.

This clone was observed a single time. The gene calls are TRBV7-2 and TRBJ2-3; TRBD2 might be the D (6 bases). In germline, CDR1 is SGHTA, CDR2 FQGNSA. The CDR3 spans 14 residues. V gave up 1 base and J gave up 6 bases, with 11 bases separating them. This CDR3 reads CASSLGGASDTQYF. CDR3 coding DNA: TGTGCCAGCAGCTTAGGCGGGGCCTCGGATACGCAGTATTTT.

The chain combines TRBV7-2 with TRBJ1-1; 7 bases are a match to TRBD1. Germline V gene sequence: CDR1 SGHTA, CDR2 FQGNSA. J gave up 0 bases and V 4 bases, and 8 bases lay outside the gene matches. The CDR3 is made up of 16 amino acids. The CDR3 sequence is CASSSGGALMNTEAFF. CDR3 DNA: TGTGCCAGCAGCTCAGGGGGGGCTCTCATGAACACTGAAGCTTTCTTT.

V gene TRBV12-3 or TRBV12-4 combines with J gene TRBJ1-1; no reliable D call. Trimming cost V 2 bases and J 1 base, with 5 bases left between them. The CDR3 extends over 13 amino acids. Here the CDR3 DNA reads TGTGCCAGCAGTTTAAACGGGAACACTGAAGCTTTCTTT. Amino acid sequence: CASSLNGNTEAFF.

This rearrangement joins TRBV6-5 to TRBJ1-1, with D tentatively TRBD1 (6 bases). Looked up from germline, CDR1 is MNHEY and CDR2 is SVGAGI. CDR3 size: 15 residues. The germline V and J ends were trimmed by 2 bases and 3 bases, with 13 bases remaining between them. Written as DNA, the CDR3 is TGTGCCAGCAGTTACCGTATACAGGGAGACACTGAAGCTTTCTTT. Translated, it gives CASSYRIQGDTEAFF.

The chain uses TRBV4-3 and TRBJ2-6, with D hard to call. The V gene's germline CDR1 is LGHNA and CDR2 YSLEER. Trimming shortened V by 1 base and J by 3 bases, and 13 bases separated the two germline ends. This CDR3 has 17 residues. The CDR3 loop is CASSQGKGWVGANVLTF. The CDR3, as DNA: TGCGCCAGCAGCCAAGGGAAGGGATGGGTTGGGGCCAACGTCCTGACTTTC.

As DNA, the CDR3 is TGCGCCAGCAGCGTAGGAGGGGTTTCACCCCTCCACTTT. Encoded protein: CASSVGGVSPLHF. The V call is TRBV5-1, the J call TRBJ1-6; possible D gene TRBD1, 5 bases. CDR3 length equals 13 residues. Trimming cost V 4 bases and J 9 bases, with 11 bases left between them. Germline lookup yields CDR1 SGHRS and CDR2 YFSETQ.

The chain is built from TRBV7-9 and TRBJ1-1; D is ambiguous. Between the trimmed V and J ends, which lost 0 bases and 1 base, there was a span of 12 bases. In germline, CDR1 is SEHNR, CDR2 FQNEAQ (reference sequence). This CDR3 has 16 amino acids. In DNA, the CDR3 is TGTGCCAGCAGCTTAGCTCTCCTAGGGAAGAACACTGAAGCTTTCTTT. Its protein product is CASSLALLGKNTEAFF.

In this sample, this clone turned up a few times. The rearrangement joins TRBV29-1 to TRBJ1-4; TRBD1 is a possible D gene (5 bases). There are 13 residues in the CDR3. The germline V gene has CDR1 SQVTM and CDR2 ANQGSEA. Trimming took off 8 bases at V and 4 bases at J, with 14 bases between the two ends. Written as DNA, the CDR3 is TGCAGCTACCGCGGGGGATATAATGAAAAACTGTTTTTT. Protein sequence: CSYRGGYNEKLFF.

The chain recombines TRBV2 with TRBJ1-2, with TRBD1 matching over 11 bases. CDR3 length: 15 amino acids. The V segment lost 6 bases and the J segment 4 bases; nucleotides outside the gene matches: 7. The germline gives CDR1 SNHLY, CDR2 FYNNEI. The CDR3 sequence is CASRTSGTGGYGYTF. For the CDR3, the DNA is TGTGCCAGCAGGACCTCCGGGACAGGGGGCTATGGCTACACCTTC.

The chain's CDR3 is CASSFDGAGGYTF. CDR3 in DNA: TGTGCCAGCAGTTTTGATGGGGCTGGGGGCTACACCTTC. This chain connects TRBV12-3 or TRBV12-4 to TRBJ1-2; TRBD1 might be the D (5 bases). V was pared by 3 bases and J by 8 bases, with 13 bases between. The CDR3 runs 13 residues.

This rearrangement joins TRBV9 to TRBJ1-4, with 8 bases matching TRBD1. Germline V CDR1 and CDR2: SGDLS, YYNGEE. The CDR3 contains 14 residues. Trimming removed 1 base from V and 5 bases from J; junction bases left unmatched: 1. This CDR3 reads CASSVNRGNEKLFF. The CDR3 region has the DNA TGTGCCAGCAGCGTAAACAGGGGGAATGAAAAACTGTTTTTT.

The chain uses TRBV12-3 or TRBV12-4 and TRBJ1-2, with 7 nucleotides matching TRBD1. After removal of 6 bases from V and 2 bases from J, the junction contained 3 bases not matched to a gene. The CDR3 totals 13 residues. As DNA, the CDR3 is TGTGCCAGCAGCCAGGACAGGAACTATGGCTACACCTTC. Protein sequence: CASSQDRNYGYTF.

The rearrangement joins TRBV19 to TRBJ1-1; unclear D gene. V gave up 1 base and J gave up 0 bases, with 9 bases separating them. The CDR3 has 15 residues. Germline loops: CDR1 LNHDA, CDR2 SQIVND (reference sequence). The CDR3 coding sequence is TGTGCCAGTAGTATAGTTGGACTGATGAACACTGAAGCTTTCTTT. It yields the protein CASSIVGLMNTEAFF.

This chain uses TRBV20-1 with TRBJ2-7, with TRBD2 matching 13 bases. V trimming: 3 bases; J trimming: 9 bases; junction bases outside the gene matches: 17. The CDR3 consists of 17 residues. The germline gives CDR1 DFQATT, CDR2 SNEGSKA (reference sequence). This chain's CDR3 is CSASPLPTSGGAGGQYF. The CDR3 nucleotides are TGCAGTGCTAGTCCCCTCCCCACTAGCGGGGGGGCGGGAGGGCAGTACTTC.

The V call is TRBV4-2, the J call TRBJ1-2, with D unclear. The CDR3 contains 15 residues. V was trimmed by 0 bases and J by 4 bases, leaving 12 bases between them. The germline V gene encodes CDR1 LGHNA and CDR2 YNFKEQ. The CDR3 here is CASSQDLYLGYGYTF. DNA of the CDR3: TGTGCCAGCAGCCAAGATCTCTACCTGGGCTATGGCTACACCTTC.

This chain's CDR3 is CASSPKRGGNNEQFF. CDR3 coding DNA: TGTGCCAGCAGTCCTAAGCGGGGGGGGAACAATGAGCAGTTCTTC. The V and J genes are TRBV2 and TRBJ2-1; 10 nucleotides align to TRBD2. Per the germline V gene, CDR1 is SNHLY and CDR2 is FYNNEI. The CDR3 has 15 residues. The ends lost 5 bases at V and 5 bases at J; junction bases unmatched: 6.

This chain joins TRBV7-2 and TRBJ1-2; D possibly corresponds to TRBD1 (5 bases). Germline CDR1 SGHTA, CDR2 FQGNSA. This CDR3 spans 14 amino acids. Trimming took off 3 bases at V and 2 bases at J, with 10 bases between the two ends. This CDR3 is CASSLSRDNYGYTF. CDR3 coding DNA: TGTGCCAGCAGCTTGAGCCGGGACAACTATGGCTACACCTTC.